These 26 T cell receptor beta chains were sequenced from one sample in a study of blood T cell repertoires in COVID-19. Assay used: immunoSEQ multiplex PCR; TCRdb lists only in-frame clones, some missing. The repertoire holds roughly 250,000 clones, 88% seen once, with approximately 3.8% in the top ten. The material sequenced was peripheral blood. The receptor source for this set is a man between 60 and 75 years old who had recovered from COVID-19.

This CDR3 reads CASSMTGEQFF. The CDR3 coding sequence is TGTGCCAGCAGCATGACAGGGGAGCAGTTCTTC. J is TRBJ2-1 and V is TRBV7-3; 7 bases align to TRBD1. This CDR3 is built from 11 residues. V dropped 5 bases and J dropped 10; count of bases not matched to a gene: 2. Germline V gives CDR1 SGHTA, CDR2 FQGTGA.

This sequence joins TRBV6-5 and TRBJ1-5, with D possibly TRBD1 on 5 matching bases. Between the trimmed V and J ends, which lost 11 bases and 2 bases, there was a span of 10 bases. CDR3 length: 12 residues. Germline V lookup: CDR1 MNHEY, CDR2 SVGAGI. As DNA, the CDR3 is TGTGCCCTTGGGGGGGGCAATCAGCCCCAGCATTTT. Translated, it gives CALGGGNQPQHF.

The chain carries TRBV4-1 and TRBJ1-2; TRBD1 aligns across 8 bases. Trimming at V came to 4 bases and at J to 7 bases, leaving 8 bases not matched to a gene. This CDR3 has 14 residues. Per germline, CDR1 MGHRA and CDR2 YSYEKL. The CDR3 here is CASSLRSGGRGYTF. In nucleotides, the CDR3 is TGCGCCAGCAGCCTAAGATCAGGGGGCCGTGGCTACACCTTC.

V is TRBV24-1 and J is TRBJ2-7; 7 bases are a match to TRBD2. Germline V CDR1 and CDR2: KGHDR, SFDVKD. V lost 4 bases, J lost 5 bases, and 7 bases stayed unmatched. CDR3 size: 14 residues. The CDR3 spells CATSDPSGLNEQYF. CDR3 sequence (DNA): TGTGCCACCAGTGACCCGTCGGGACTAAACGAGCAGTACTTC.

A few counts support this clone. The V and J genes are TRBV29-1 and TRBJ1-5; maybe TRBD1 (5 bases). The germline V gene has CDR1 SQVTM and CDR2 ANQGSEA. The CDR3 is 13 residues long. The ends were cut back, 5 bases at V and 2 bases at J, with 10 bases in the middle. CDR3 in DNA: TGCAGCGTTTCAAGGGGTGGCAATCAGCCCCAGCATTTT. Translated: CSVSRGGNQPQHF.

In DNA, the CDR3 is TGTGCCAGCAGCCCTACCATTACTAGCACAGATACGCAGTATTTT. Translation gives CASSPTITSTDTQYF. V gene TRBV7-9 combines with J gene TRBJ2-3; D unresolved. Looked up from germline, CDR1 is SEHNR and CDR2 is FQNEAQ (reference sequence). The germline V and J ends were trimmed by 5 bases and 0 bases, with 12 bases remaining between them. This CDR3 is 15 amino acids long.

The chain has TRBV11-2 and TRBJ2-7; D remains unclear. V gave up 1 base and J gave up 3 bases, with 4 bases separating them. Germline CDR1 SGHAT, CDR2 FQNNGV. The CDR3 is 12 residues long. Written as DNA, the CDR3 is TGTGCCAGCAGCTTAGTAGACTACGAGCAGTACTTC. As protein: CASSLVDYEQYF.

The chain carries TRBV4-1 and TRBJ2-7, with TRBD1 matching over 11 bases. The CDR3 is made up of 18 amino acids. Trimming took 3 bases from V and 0 from J; bases not matched to a gene: 10. CDR1 MGHRA and CDR2 YSYEKL come from the germline V gene. CDR3 protein: CASSHAGTGGPTSYEQYF. DNA for the CDR3: TGCGCCAGCAGCCATGCCGGGACAGGGGGACCAACCTCCTACGAGCAGTACTTC.

The chain combines TRBV9 with TRBJ1-2, with D perhaps matching TRBD1 (5 bases). Trimming left V 4 bases short and J 6 bases short, with 16 bases between. Germline loops: CDR1 SGDLS, CDR2 YYNGEE. This CDR3 region has 14 residues. The CDR3 reads CASSRSGGVDGYTF. For the CDR3, the DNA is TGTGCCAGCAGCCGTTCCGGGGGGGTAGATGGCTACACCTTC.

The chain is built from TRBV29-1 and TRBJ2-1, with TRBD1 as a possible D gene (5 bases). The germline V gene encodes CDR1 SQVTM and CDR2 ANQGSEA. The CDR3 has 12 residues. Trimming took 7 bases from V and 9 from J, leaving 16 bases between them. CDR3 bases: TGCAGCGCCCGAACAGGTTTCAGTGAGCAGTTCTTC. Amino acid sequence: CSARTGFSEQFF.

This chain uses TRBV6-6 with TRBJ2-6; D call uncertain. V lost 0 bases and J lost 0, with 3 bases in between. Looked up from germline, CDR1 is MNHNY and CDR2 is SVGAGI (reference sequence). This CDR3 is built from 15 residues. The DNA of the CDR3 is TGTGCCAGCAGTTACTCGAGCTCTGGGGCCAACGTCCTGACTTTC. Translating gives CASSYSSSGANVLTF.

The J gene is TRBJ2-7, the V gene TRBV28; 9 positions agree with TRBD1. The V and J ends lost 7 bases and 1 base, in that order; junction bases with no gene match: 8. Germline V gene lookup returns CDR1 MDHEN and CDR2 SYDVKM. The CDR3 has 15 residues. CDR3: CASTPGQGTSYEQYF. As DNA, the CDR3 is TGTGCCAGCACCCCCGGACAGGGGACTTCCTACGAGCAGTACTTC.

As DNA, the CDR3 is TGCGCCAGCAGCTTGGGCTCTCTAGCCAATGAGCAGTTCTTC. The encoded protein is CASSLGSLANEQFF. V is TRBV5-1 and J is TRBJ2-1; perhaps TRBD2 as D (5 bases). The CDR3 spans 14 residues. Per the germline V gene, CDR1 is SGHRS and CDR2 is YFSETQ. The V end lost 0 bases, the J end lost 6 bases, and 10 bases lay between the germline ends.

CDR3 residues: CSVEEGQGRTGELFF. The CDR3 DNA sequence: TGCAGCGTTGAAGAAGGGCAGGGGCGCACCGGGGAGCTGTTTTTT. This chain links TRBV29-1 with TRBJ2-2; D might be TRBD1 (6 bases). CDR1 and CDR2 from the germline V gene are SQVTM and ANQGSEA. There are 15 residues in the CDR3. Trimming removed 0 bases at V and 4 bases at J, with 12 bases between.

The chain has TRBV7-2 and TRBJ1-3; 7 bases align to TRBD1. Germline-derived CDR1 and CDR2 are SGHTA and FQGNSA. Trimming removed 4 bases from V and 4 bases from J; junction bases left unmatched: 4. The CDR3 has 14 residues. This chain's CDR3 is CASSSQGNGNTIYF. For the CDR3, the DNA is TGTGCCAGCAGCTCACAGGGGAACGGAAACACCATATATTTT.

This sequence joins TRBV6-2 or TRBV6-3 and TRBJ2-2; the D gene is possibly TRBD2 (5 bases). Trimming pared 4 bases from V and 4 bases from J, leaving 10 bases between. Germline V gene data show CDR1 as MNHEY and CDR2 as SVGEGT. The CDR3 runs 14 residues. The DNA of the CDR3 is TGTGCCAGCAGTTTGAGTCGGGGCACCGGGGAGCTGTTTTTT. Residues: CASSLSRGTGELFF.

The chain links TRBV7-3 to TRBJ2-3; TRBD2 might be the D (5 bases). The V end was cut by 2 bases, the J end by 1 base, with 13 bases between. The germline CDR1 and CDR2 sequences are SGHTA and FQGTGA. The CDR3 spans 16 residues. The CDR3 here is CASSLVSGSGTDTQYF. The DNA for the CDR3 is TGTGCCAGCAGCTTAGTTTCGGGAAGCGGCACAGATACGCAGTATTTT.

This chain connects TRBV12-1 to TRBJ2-3; no check of the table's D call, TRBD1, against the DNA was made. TRBV12-1 is tagged as a pseudogene. This CDR3 spans 15 amino acids. In DNA form, the CDR3 reads TGTGCCAGCAGTCTGGCCCATCATATCACAGATACGCAGTATTTT. This codes for CASSLAHHITDTQYF.

The V and J genes are TRBV20-1 and TRBJ1-2, with no clear D. Germline CDR1 is DFQATT and CDR2 is SNEGSKA (reference sequence). Deletions cut 3 bases from V and 4 bases from J, with 3 bases between. This CDR3 region has 10 residues. The CDR3 region is CSARAYGYTF. CDR3 in DNA: TGCAGTGCTAGGGCCTATGGCTACACCTTC.

V is TRBV6-6 and J is TRBJ1-1; 7 bases map to TRBD1. Germline lookup yields CDR1 MNHNY and CDR2 SVGAGI (reference sequence). After removal of 5 bases from V and 10 bases from J, the junction contained 7 bases not matched to a gene. This CDR3 spans 12 amino acids. The CDR3 DNA reads TGTGCCAGCAGTGACAGGGTTGATGGAGCTTTCTTT. This translates into CASSDRVDGAFF.

The rearrangement links TRBV27 to TRBJ2-7; 8 bases agree with TRBD1. With V trimmed by 6 bases and J by 6 bases, 16 bases remained unmatched. The CDR3 loop spans 16 amino acids. Germline V CDR1 and CDR2: MNHEY, SMNVEV (reference sequence). CDR3 region: CASRSHIRDRLLEQYF. The CDR3 DNA reads as TGTGCCAGCAGGAGTCATATCCGGGACAGGTTACTCGAGCAGTACTTC.

V usage is TRBV12-3 or TRBV12-4 and J usage is TRBJ1-1; D is uncertain. Trimming cost V 6 bases and J 8 bases, with 10 bases left between them. CDR3 length: 11 amino acids. The CDR3 loop is CASSRQSEAFF. The DNA of the CDR3 is TGTGCCAGCAGCCGCCAGTCAGAAGCTTTCTTT.

This clone was detected once. The rearrangement links TRBV19 to TRBJ2-1; 11 bases agree with TRBD1. Trimming at V came to 6 bases and at J to 6 bases, leaving 4 bases not matched to a gene. The germline gives CDR1 LNHDA, CDR2 SQIVND (reference sequence). This CDR3 comprises 14 residues. The CDR3 here is CASSRDRGINEQFF. The CDR3 bases are TGTGCCAGTAGCAGGGACAGGGGGATCAATGAGCAGTTCTTC.

CDR3 loop: CASSRDRGEEQYF. CDR3 nucleotide sequence: TGTGCCAGCAGCCGGGACAGGGGAGAGGAGCAGTACTTC. V is TRBV7-2 and J is TRBJ2-7; TRBD1 agrees at 10 bases. The germline V gene encodes CDR1 SGHTA and CDR2 FQGNSA. This CDR3 is 13 amino acids long. Germline trimming cut 5 bases from V and 7 bases from J; bases unmatched to any gene: 5. Full variable domain (remainder filled in from reference TRBV7-2 and TRBJ2-7): GAGVSQSPSNKVTEKGKDVELRCDPISGHTALYWYRQSLGQGLEFLIYFQGNSAPDKSGLPSDRFSAERTGGSVSTLTIQRTQQEDSAVYLCASSRDRGEEQYFGPGTRLTVT.

This chain joins TRBV4-1 and TRBJ2-3; D is possibly TRBD1 (5 bases). Germline loops: CDR1 MGHRA, CDR2 YSYEKL. Trimming pared 4 bases from V and 1 base from J, leaving 18 bases between. The CDR3 has 17 amino acids. CDR3 amino acids: CASSRAARDLRTDTQYF. The CDR3 nucleotides are TGCGCCAGCAGCCGCGCGGCCAGGGATTTACGCACAGATACGCAGTATTTT.

This chain uses TRBV30 with TRBJ2-3, with 7 positions matching TRBD2. V shed 3 bases and J 0 bases; nucleotides not matched to a gene: 9. The germline V gene has CDR1 GTSNPN and CDR2 SVGIG (reference sequence). This CDR3 spans 16 amino acids. The CDR3 spells CAWSPAGMASTDTQYF. Written as DNA, the CDR3 is TGTGCCTGGAGCCCAGCGGGGATGGCTAGCACAGATACGCAGTATTTT.